These 15 T cell receptor beta chains were all obtained from the same sample, sequenced in a study of response to subunit inactivated influenza vaccine. Each CDR3 protein gets one entry after TCRdb re-called the RT-PCR reads with MiXCR. Among about 160,000 distinct CDR3 sequences listed, under 13% were seen once. The specimen was non-naive T cells sorted from PBMCs, collected more than 35 days after vaccination. The receptors come from a man aged 50-60 years who received an inactivated influenza vaccine.

A few counts support this clonotype. The rearrangement joins TRBV4-1 to TRBJ2-7, with D uncertain. Germline V gene sequence: CDR1 MGHRA, CDR2 YSYEKL. The CDR3 is made up of 15 amino acids. V dropped 0 bases and J dropped 0 bases, with 9 bases sitting between them. Here the CDR3 reads CASSQEQVPSYEQYF. The CDR3 DNA is TGCGCCAGCAGCCAAGAGCAGGTCCCCTCCTACGAGCAGTACTTC.

This clonotype was recorded a few times. The V and J genes are TRBV7-2 and TRBJ2-1, with 11 bases matching TRBD2. Losses at the gene ends were 7 bases for V and 6 bases for J; bases not matched to a gene: 11. There are 16 residues in the CDR3. CDR1 is SGHTA and CDR2 is FQGNSA in the germline V gene. The CDR3: CASKTSGSEVGNEQFF. In nucleotides, the CDR3 is TGTGCCAGCAAAACTAGCGGGAGCGAAGTGGGCAATGAGCAGTTCTTC.

The sample holds many counts of this clonotype. The J gene is TRBJ1-1, the V gene TRBV2; D gene ambiguous. The CDR3 is 13 residues long. Germline CDR1 is SNHLY and CDR2 is FYNNEI. V dropped 6 bases and J dropped 0 bases, with 8 bases sitting between them. This chain's CDR3 is CASSANMNTEAFF. For the CDR3, the DNA is TGTGCCAGCAGCGCCAATATGAACACTGAAGCTTTCTTT.

Many counts were recorded for this clonotype. This chain links TRBV20-1 with TRBJ2-7; a possible D gene is TRBD2 (6 bases). The V and J ends lost 4 bases and 3 bases respectively, with 22 bases between them. The CDR3 is 16 residues long. The germline CDR1 and CDR2 sequences are DFQATT and SNEGSKA (reference sequence). CDR3 sequence reads: CSAITGGLEPFYEQYF. Here the CDR3 DNA reads TGCAGTGCTATCACCGGGGGTCTGGAGCCCTTCTACGAGCAGTACTTC.

This clonotype was counted only a few times. The V and J genes are TRBV6-5 and TRBJ2-7; D may be TRBD1 (5 bases). The CDR3 totals 13 residues. Germline loops: CDR1 MNHEY, CDR2 SVGAGI. Trimming removed 4 bases at V and 6 bases at J, with 13 bases between. The CDR3 coding sequence is TGTGCCAGCAGTTCGCCAGGGTCTTCCGAGCAGTACTTC. It specifies CASSSPGSSEQYF.

This clonotype has only a few counts. This rearrangement joins TRBV5-5 to TRBJ1-1; 11 nucleotides match TRBD1. With V trimmed by 4 bases and J by 5 bases, 4 bases remained unmatched. Germline values: CDR1 SGHKS, CDR2 YYEKEE (reference sequence). This CDR3 comprises 14 residues. The CDR3 nucleotides are TGTGCCAGCAGCAAAGGGACAGGGGGGACTGAAGCTTTCTTT. Its translation: CASSKGTGGTEAFF.

This clonotype has ten or more counts. The chain uses TRBV2 and TRBJ2-1; 10 positions match TRBD2. The CDR3 totals 17 residues. With V trimmed by 6 bases and J by 0 bases, 8 bases remained unmatched. The germline V gene encodes CDR1 SNHLY and CDR2 FYNNEI. This CDR3 is CASRPLAGVSSYNEQFF. The CDR3 bases are TGTGCCAGCAGACCTCTAGCGGGAGTAAGCTCCTACAATGAGCAGTTCTTC.

This clonotype was seen many times. V is TRBV7-2 and J is TRBJ2-2; 8 positions agree with TRBD2. Germline V lookup: CDR1 SGHTA, CDR2 FQGNSA. Losses at the gene ends were 5 bases for V and 4 bases for J; bases not matched to a gene: 9. This CDR3 has 16 residues. In nucleotides, the CDR3 is TGTGCCAGCAGCCCGAGATGGAGCGGGGGCACCGGGGAGCTGTTTTTT. As protein: CASSPRWSGGTGELFF.

This clonotype has more than one count but fewer than ten. The chain employs TRBV18 and TRBJ2-1; 8 nucleotides line up with TRBD2. The CDR3 covers 17 residues. CDR1 KGHSH and CDR2 LQKENI come from the germline V gene. V dropped 2 bases and J dropped 0; count of bases not matched to a gene: 6. The CDR3 DNA sequence: TGTGCCAGCTCACCATCTGCGGGGGGCAGCTCCTACAATGAGCAGTTCTTC. This encodes CASSPSAGGSSYNEQFF.

Concerning this clonotype itself: The junction departs from germline at one end; a sequencing error may be responsible. The V call is TRBV6-1, the J call TRBJ1-6; no clear D gene. This CDR3 has 15 residues. Germline CDR1 reads MNHNS; CDR2 reads SASEGT. CDR3 bases: TGTACCAGCAGAAAGGCGGCCGGCTTAAATTCACCCCTCCACTTT. Protein product: CTSRKAAGLNSPLHF.

The gene calls are TRBV12-3 or TRBV12-4 and TRBJ2-7; 9 nucleotides line up with TRBD1. This CDR3 is 14 amino acids long. Germline trimming cut 5 bases from V and 2 bases from J; bases unmatched to any gene: 4. CDR3 DNA sequence: TGTGCCAGCAGTGGGGACAGGGTCCCCTACGAGCAGTACTTC. Translation: CASSGDRVPYEQYF.

This clonotype turned up a few times. The genes are TRBV11-2 and TRBJ2-3; no reliable D call. The V gene lost 4 bases and the J gene lost 2 bases, with 13 bases spanning the gap. Looked up from germline, CDR1 is SGHAT and CDR2 is FQNNGV. The CDR3 spans 15 residues. For the CDR3, the DNA is TGTGCCAGCAGCTCGGCTGGGCAGACCACAGATACGCAGTATTTT. This encodes CASSSAGQTTDTQYF.

The table lists this clonotype with many counts. This chain joins TRBV9 and TRBJ2-3, with TRBD1 as a possible D gene (6 bases). V shed 0 bases and J shed 3 bases, with 14 bases lying between them. The V gene's germline CDR1 is SGDLS and CDR2 YYNGEE. The CDR3 totals 16 residues. CDR3 nucleotides: TGTGCCAGCAGCGTAGAAACAGGGCTTACTACAGATACGCAGTATTTT. Its protein is CASSVETGLTTDTQYF.

This clonotype was counted many times. The genes are TRBV12-3 or TRBV12-4 and TRBJ1-5; D uncertain. V gave up 4 bases and J gave up 4 bases, with 5 bases separating them. There are 12 residues in the CDR3. CDR3 in DNA: TGTGCCAGCAGTTCCGGGAATCAGCCCCAGCATTTT. Its protein is CASSSGNQPQHF.

This clonotype occurred a few times. V usage is TRBV12-3 or TRBV12-4 and J usage is TRBJ2-1; D not certain. V was shortened by 3 bases and J by 0 bases, with 9 bases between the two germline ends. This CDR3 comprises 15 residues. CDR3 DNA sequence: TGTGCCAGCAGTTTTGGCCGTCGCTCCTACAATGAGCAGTTCTTC. This encodes CASSFGRRSYNEQFF.